This T cell receptor beta chain comes out of a study of molecular identifiers for immune sequencing clone quantification. Overall study findings and caveats: Clones carrying above 20 RNA copies accounted for over 99% of effector molecules, under 1% in naive cells.

V was trimmed by 0 bases and J by 6 bases, leaving 5 bases between them. The CDR3 spans 13 residues. The germline V gene encodes CDR1 LGHNT and CDR2 FRNRAP. One entry per CDR3 protein results from TCRdb running MiXCR on the PCR reads. The sample contains about 640,000 distinct CDR3 sequences, just under 20% of which appear only once. In the case of this clonotype: The antigen remains undetermined.

Input material: naive CD8+ T cells from blood, with Jurkat cell RNA spiked in. Indicated subset: FACS-sorted CD8+CD4-CCR7+CD45RA+ naive T cells. The clonotype was recovered from a human donor in good health. Some libraries in this study had Jurkat cell RNA spiked in. The chain employs TRBV12-5 and TRBJ2-2; no reliable D call. The CDR3 sequence is CASGLVSAGELFF. The CDR3 DNA follows: TGTGCTAGTGGTTTGGTATCTGCCGGGGAGCTGTTTTTT.